This TCR beta chain was recovered during a study of T cell clones after liver transplantation. Study background: Timepoints were pre-transplant, pre-withdrawal, and after withdrawal was completed or failed.

The CDR3 has 15 residues. CDR1 is SNHLY and CDR2 is FYNNEI in the germline V gene. The V and J ends lost 0 bases and 0 bases respectively, with 8 bases between them. Concerning this clone itself: The antigen is unknown.

CD3+CD4+ and CD3+CD8+ cells were FACS-sorted from thawed unstimulated PBMCs. General observations from the study: A larger donor-reactive than third-party decline suggested partial antigen-specific deletion. A significant post-transplant drop in circulating graft-donor-reactive CD4 TCRbeta sequences occurred in most of the 8 subjects.

Data came from immunoSEQ multiplex PCR; TCRdb stores just in-frame clones and leaves some out. The sample holds fewer than 25,000 clones, over 70% seen once. The input for sequencing was CD8+ T cells from blood, taken before liver transplant. The chain recombines TRBV2 with TRBJ2-5; the D is unclear. The receptor's source is a human donor who received a liver transplant. The CDR3 here is CASSEARHYQETQYF. The CDR3 DNA is TGTGCCAGCAGTGAAGCCAGGCATTACCAAGAGACCCAGTACTTC. The variable domain in full, completed from reference TRBV2 and TRBJ2-5, reads EPEVTQTPSHQVTQMGQEVILRCVPISNHLYFYWYRQILGQKVEFLVSFYNNEISEKSEIFDDQFSVERPDGSNFTLKIRSTKLEDSAMYFCASSEARHYQETQYFGPGTRLLVL.